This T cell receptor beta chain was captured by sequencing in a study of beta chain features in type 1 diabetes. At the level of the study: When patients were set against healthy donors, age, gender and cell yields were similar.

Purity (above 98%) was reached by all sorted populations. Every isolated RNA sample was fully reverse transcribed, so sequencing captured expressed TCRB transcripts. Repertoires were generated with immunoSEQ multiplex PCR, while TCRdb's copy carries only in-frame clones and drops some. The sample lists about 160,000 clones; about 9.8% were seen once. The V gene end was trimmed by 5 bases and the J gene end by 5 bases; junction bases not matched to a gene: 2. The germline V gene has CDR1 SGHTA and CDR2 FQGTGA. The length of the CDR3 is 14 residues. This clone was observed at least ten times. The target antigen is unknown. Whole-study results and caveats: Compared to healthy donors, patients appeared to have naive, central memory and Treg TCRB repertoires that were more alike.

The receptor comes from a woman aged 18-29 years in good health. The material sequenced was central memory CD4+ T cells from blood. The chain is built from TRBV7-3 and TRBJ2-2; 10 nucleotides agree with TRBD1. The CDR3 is CASSQGQGTGELFF. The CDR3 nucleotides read TGTGCCAGCAGCCAGGGACAGGGGACCGGGGAGCTGTTTTTT.